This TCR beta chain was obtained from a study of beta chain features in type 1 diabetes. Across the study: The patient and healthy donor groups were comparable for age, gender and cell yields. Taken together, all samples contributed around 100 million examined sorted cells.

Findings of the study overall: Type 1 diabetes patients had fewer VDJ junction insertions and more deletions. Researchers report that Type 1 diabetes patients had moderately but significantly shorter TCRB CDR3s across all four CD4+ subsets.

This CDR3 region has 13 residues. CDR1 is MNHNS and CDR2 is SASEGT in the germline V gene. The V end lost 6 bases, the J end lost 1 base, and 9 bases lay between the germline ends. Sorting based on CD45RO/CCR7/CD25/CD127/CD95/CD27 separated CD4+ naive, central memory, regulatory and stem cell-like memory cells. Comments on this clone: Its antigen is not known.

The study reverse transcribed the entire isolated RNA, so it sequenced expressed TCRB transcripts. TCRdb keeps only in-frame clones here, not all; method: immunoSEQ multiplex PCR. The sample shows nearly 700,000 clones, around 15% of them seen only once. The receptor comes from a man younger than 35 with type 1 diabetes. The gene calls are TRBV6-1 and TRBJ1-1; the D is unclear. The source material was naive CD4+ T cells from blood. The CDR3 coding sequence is TGTGCCAGCAGCACCGTCGCGAACACTGAAGCTTTCTTT. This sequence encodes CASSTVANTEAFF.